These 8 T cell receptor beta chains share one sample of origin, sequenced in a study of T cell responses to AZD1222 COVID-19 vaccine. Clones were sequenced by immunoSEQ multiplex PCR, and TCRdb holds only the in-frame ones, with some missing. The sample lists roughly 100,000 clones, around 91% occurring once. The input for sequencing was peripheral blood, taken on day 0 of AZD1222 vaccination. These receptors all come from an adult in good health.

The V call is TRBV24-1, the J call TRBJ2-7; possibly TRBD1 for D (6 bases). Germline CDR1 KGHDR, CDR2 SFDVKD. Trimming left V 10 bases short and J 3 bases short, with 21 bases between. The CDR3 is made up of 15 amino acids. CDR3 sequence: CATPILHRVIYEQYF. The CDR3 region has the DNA TGTGCCACACCGATCCTCCACAGGGTCATCTACGAGCAGTACTTC.

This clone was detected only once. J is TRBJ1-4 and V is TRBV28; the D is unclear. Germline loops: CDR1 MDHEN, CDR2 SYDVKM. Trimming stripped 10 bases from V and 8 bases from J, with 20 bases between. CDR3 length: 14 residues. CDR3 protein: CATRFGSLVEKLFF. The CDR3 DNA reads TGTGCCACCAGGTTCGGGTCCCTAGTCGAAAAACTGTTTTTT.

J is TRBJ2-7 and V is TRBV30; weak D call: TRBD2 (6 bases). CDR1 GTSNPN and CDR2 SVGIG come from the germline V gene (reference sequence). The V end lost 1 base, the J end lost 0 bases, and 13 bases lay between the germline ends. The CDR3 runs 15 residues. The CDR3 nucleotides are TGTGCCTGGAGTGCTCCGGGGGTGAGCTCCTACGAGCAGTACTTC. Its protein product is CAWSAPGVSSYEQYF.

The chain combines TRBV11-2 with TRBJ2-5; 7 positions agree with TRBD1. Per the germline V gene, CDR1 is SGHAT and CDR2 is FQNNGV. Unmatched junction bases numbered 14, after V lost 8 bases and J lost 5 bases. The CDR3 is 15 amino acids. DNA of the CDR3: TGTGCCAGCGGACAGGCTCCTCGCCGCGGGGAGACCCAGTACTTC. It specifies CASGQAPRRGETQYF.

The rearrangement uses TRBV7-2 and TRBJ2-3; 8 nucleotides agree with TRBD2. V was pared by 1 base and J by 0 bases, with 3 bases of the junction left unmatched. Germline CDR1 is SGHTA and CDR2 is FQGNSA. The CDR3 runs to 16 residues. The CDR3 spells CASSLVPGGSTDTQYF. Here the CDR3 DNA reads TGTGCCAGCAGCTTAGTTCCGGGGGGGAGCACAGATACGCAGTATTTT.

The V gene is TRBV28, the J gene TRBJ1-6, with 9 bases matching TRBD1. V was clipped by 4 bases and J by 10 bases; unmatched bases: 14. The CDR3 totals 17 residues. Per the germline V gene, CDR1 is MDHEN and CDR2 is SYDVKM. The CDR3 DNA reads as TGTGCCAGCAGTTCCATAAGGGGACAGGGATTATGGTCACCCCTCCACTTT. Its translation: CASSSIRGQGLWSPLHF.

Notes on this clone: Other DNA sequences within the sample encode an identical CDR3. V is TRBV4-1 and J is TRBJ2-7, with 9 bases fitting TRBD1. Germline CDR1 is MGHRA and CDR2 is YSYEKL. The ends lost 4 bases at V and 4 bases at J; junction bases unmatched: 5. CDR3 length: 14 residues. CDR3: CASSLAQGAYEQYF. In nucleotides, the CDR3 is TGCGCCAGCAGCCTGGCACAGGGGGCTTACGAGCAGTACTTC.

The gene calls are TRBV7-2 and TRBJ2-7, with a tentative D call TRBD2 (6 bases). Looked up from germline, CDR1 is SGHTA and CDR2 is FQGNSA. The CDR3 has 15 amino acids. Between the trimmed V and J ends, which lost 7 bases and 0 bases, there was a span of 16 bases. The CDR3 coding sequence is TGTGCCAGCAAGACGGGACTCTCGAACTCCTACGAGCAGTACTTC. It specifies CASKTGLSNSYEQYF.